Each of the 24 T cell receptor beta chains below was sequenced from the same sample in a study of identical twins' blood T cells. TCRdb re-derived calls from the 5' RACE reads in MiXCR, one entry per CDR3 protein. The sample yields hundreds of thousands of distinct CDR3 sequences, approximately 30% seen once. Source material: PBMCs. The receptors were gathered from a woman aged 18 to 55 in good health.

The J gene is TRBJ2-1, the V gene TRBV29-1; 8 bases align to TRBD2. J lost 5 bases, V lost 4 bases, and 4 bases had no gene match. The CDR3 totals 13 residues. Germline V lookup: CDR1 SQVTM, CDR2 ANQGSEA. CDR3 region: CSVGAGEHNEQFF. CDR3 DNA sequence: TGCAGCGTTGGAGCGGGGGAGCACAATGAGCAGTTCTTC.

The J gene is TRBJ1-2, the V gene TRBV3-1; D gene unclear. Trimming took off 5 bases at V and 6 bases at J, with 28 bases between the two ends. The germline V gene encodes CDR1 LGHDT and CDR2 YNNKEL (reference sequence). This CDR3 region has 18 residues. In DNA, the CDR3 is TGTGCCAGCAGCTCCGAAGTTACCCGCCGCTCGGGATACCATGGCTACACCTTC. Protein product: CASSSEVTRRSGYHGYTF.

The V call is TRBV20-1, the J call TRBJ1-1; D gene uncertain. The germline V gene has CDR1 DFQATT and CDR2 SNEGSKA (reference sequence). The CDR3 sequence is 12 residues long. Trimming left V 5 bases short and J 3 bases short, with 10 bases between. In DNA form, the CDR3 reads TGCAGTGCTCGGTCAGTGGACACTGAAGCTTTCTTT. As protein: CSARSVDTEAFF.

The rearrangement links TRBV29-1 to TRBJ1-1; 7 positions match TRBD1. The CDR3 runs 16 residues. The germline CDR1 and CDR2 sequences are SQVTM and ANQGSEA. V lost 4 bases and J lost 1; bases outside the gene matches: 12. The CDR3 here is CSVVQGGQLRNTEAFF. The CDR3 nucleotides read TGCAGCGTTGTTCAGGGGGGGCAATTACGGAACACTGAAGCTTTCTTT.

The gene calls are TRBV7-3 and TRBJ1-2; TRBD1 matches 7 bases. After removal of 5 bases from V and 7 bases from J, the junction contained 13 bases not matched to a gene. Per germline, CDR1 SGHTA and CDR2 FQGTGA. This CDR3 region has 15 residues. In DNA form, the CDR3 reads TGTGCCAGCAGCCCATCGGGAGGGGGCTCGTCTGGCTACACCTTC. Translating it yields CASSPSGGGSSGYTF.

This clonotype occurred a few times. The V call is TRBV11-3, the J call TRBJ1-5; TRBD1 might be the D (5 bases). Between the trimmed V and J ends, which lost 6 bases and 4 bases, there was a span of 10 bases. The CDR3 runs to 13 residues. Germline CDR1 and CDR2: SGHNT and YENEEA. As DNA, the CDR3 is TGTGCCAGCAGTTCAGGGCCTAATCAGCCCCAGCATTTT. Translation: CASSSGPNQPQHF. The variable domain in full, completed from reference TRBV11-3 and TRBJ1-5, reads EAGVVQSPRYKIIEKKQPVAFWCNPISGHNTLYWYLQNLGQGPELLIRYENEEAVDDSQLPKDRFSAERLKGVDSTLKIQPAELGDSAVYLCASSSGPNQPQHFGDGTRLSIL.

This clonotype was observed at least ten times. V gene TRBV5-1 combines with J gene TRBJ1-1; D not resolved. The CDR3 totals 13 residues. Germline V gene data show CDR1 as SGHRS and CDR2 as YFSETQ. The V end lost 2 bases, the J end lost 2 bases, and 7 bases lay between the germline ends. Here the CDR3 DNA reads TGCGCCAGCAGCTTAAACCAAAACACTGAAGCTTTCTTT. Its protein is CASSLNQNTEAFF.

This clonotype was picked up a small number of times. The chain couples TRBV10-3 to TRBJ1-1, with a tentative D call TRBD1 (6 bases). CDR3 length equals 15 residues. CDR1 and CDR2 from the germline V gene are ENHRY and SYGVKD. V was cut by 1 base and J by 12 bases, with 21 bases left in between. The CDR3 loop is CAISEFRTRGAVTFF. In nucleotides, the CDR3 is TGTGCCATCAGTGAGTTCAGAACCCGGGGGGCTGTAACTTTCTTT.

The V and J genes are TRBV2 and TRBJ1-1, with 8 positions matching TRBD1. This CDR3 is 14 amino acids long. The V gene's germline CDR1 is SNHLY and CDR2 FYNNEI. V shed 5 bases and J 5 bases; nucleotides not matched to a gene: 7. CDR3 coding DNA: TGTGCCAGCAGTAGAAAGGGACAGGATACTGAAGCTTTCTTT. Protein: CASSRKGQDTEAFF. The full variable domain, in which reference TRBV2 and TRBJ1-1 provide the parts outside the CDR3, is EPEVTQTPSHQVTQMGQEVILRCVPISNHLYFYWYRQILGQKVEFLVSFYNNEISEKSEIFDDQFSVERPDGSNFTLKIRSTKLEDSAMYFCASSRKGQDTEAFFGQGTRLTVV.

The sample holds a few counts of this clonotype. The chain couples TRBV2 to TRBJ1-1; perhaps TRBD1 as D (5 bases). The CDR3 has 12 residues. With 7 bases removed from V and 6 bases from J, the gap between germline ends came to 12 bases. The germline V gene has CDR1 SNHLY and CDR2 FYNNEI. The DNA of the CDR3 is TGTGCCAGCATGAGGGTCAGGGCTGAAGCTTTCTTT. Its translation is CASMRVRAEAFF. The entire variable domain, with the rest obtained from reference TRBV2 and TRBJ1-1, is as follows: EPEVTQTPSHQVTQMGQEVILRCVPISNHLYFYWYRQILGQKVEFLVSFYNNEISEKSEIFDDQFSVERPDGSNFTLKIRSTKLEDSAMYFCASMRVRAEAFFGQGTRLTVV.

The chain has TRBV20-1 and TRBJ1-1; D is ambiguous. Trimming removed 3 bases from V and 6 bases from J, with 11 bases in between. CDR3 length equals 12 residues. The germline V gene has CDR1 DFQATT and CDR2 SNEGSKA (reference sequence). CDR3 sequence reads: CSARYPEAEAFF. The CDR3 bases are TGCAGTGCTAGGTACCCCGAAGCTGAAGCTTTCTTT.

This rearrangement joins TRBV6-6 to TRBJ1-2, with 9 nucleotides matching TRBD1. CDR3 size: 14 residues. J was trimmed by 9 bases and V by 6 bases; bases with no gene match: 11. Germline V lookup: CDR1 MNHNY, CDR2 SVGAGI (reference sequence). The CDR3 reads CASRPGQGRFSYTF. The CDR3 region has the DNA TGTGCCAGCAGACCGGGACAGGGAAGATTTAGCTACACCTTC.

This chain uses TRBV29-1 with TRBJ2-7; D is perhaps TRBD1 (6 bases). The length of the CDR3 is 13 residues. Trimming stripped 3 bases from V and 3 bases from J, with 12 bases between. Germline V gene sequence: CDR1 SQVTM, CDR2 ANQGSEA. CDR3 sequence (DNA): TGCAGCGTTGAGTCGGGACACAACTACGAGCAGTACTTC. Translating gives CSVESGHNYEQYF.

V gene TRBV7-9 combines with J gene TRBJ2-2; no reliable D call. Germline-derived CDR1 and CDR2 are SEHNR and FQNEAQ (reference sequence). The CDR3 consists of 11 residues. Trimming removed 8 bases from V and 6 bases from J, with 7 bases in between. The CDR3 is CASRGSGELFF. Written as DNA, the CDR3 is TGTGCCAGCCGAGGATCCGGGGAGCTGTTTTTT.

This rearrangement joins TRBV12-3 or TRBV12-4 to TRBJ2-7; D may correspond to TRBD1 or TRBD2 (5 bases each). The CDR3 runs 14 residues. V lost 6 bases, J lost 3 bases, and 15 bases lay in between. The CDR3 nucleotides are TGTGCCAGCAGCTACCGGGACGGTGTCTACGAGCAGTACTTC. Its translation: CASSYRDGVYEQYF.

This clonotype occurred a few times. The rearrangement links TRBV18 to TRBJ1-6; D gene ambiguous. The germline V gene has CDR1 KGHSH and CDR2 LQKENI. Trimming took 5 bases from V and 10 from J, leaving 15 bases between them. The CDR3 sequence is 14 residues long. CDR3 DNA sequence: TGTGCCAGCTCAGCGGGTGTAATAAACTCACCCCTCCACTTT. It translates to CASSAGVINSPLHF. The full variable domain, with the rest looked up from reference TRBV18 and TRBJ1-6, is NAGVMQNPRHLVRRRGQEARLRCSPMKGHSHVYWYRQLPEEGLKFMVYLQKENIIDESGMPKERFSAEFPKEGPSILRIQQVVRGDSAAYFCASSAGVINSPLHFGNGTRLTVT.

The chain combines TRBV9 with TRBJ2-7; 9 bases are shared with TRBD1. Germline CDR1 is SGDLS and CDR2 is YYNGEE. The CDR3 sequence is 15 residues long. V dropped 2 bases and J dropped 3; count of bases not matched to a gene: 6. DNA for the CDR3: TGTGCCAGCAGCGTTACAGGGGGCTTTGGCTACGAGCAGTACTTC. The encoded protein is CASSVTGGFGYEQYF. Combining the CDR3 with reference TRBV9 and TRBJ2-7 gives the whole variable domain DSGVTQTPKHLITATGQRVTLRCSPRSGDLSVYWYQQSLDQGLQFLIQYYNGEERAKGNILERFSAQQFPDLHSELNLSSLELGDSALYFCASSVTGGFGYEQYFGPGTRLTVT.

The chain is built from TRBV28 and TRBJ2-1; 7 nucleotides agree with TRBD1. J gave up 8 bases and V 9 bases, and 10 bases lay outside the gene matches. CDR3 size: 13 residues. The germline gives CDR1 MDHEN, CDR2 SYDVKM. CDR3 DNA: TGTGCCAGTGAGAGACAGGGCGGTCATGAGCAGTTCTTC. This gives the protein CASERQGGHEQFF.

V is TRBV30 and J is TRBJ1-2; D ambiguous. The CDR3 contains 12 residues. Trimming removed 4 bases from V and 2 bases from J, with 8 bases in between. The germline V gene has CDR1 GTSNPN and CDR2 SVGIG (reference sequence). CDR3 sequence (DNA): TGTGCCTGGACGGACGGGAACTATGGCTACACCTTC. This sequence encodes CAWTDGNYGYTF.

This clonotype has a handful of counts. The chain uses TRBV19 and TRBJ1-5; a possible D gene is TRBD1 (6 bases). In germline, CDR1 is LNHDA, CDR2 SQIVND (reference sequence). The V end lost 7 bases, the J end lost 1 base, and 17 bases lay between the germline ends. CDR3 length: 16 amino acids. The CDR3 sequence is CASMGQGFRSNQPQHF. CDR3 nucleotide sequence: TGTGCCAGTATGGGACAAGGTTTTAGGAGCAATCAGCCCCAGCATTTT.

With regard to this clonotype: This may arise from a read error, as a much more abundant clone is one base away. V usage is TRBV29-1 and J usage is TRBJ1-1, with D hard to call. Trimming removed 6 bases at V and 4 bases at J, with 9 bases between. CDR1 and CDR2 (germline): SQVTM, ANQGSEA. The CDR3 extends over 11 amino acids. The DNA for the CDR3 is TGCAGCGTAGAGAGCTGCACTGAAGCTTTCTTT. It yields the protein CSVESCTEAFF.

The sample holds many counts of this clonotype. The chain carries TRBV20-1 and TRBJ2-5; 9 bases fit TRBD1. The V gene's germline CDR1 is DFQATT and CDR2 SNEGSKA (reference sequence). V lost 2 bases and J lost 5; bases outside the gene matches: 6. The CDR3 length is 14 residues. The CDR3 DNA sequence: TGCAGTGCTAGACGACAGGGGGGGATGGAGACCCAGTACTTC. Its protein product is CSARRQGGMETQYF.

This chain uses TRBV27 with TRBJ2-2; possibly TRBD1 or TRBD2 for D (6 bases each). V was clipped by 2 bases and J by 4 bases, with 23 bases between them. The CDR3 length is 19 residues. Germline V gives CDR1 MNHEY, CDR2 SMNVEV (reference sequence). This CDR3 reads CASSLRGNLAVGFTGELFF. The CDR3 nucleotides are TGTGCCAGCAGTTTAAGGGGGAATTTAGCGGTAGGATTCACCGGGGAGCTGTTTTTT.

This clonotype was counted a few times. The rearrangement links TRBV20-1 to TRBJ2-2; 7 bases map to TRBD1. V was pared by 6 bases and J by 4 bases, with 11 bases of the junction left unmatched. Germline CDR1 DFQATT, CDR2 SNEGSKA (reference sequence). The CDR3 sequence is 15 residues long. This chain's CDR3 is CSARKGAGSTGELFF. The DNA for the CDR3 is TGCAGTGCCAGAAAGGGGGCAGGAAGCACCGGGGAGCTGTTTTTT.